This T cell receptor beta chain was documented in a study of T cells in localized non-small cell lung cancer. Losses at the gene ends were 5 bases for V and 7 bases for J; bases not matched to a gene: 6. CDR3 length: 14 residues. The germline V gene encodes CDR1 LNHDA and CDR2 SQIVND (reference sequence). The table came from immunoSEQ multiplex PCR; TCRdb's copy has only in-frame clones and leaves some out. The sample yields some 10,000 clones, 48% seen once. The sequencing here drew on lymph node tissue, taken before any cancer treatment. The receptor comes from a woman between 40 and 69 years old with stage II squamous cell lung carcinoma. This rearrangement joins TRBV19 to TRBJ2-1; 9 bases are a match to TRBD2. The DNA for the CDR3 is TGTGCCAGTAGTCCGACTAGCGGTCGAAATGAGCAGTTCTTC. Protein product: CASSPTSGRNEQFF. The full variable domain, rest sourced from reference TRBV19 and TRBJ2-1, is DGGITQSPKYLFRKEGQNVTLSCEQNLNHDAMYWYRQDPGQGLRLIYYSQIVNDFQKGDIAEGYSVSREKKESFPLTVTSAQKNPTAFYLCASSPTSGRNEQFFGPGTRLTVL.